Following are 20 T cell receptor beta chains from one sample sequenced in a study of cytomegalovirus exposure and HLA in healthy donors. Researchers ran the PCR with 60 Vbeta and 13 Jbeta primers. The protocol was immunoSEQ multiplex PCR, while the TCRdb copy is restricted to in-frame clones and leaves out a portion. The data show roughly 180,000 clones, 70% to 80% seen once. Sequencing used PBMCs. The source is a male donor in good health and CMV-seronegative.

A single count supports this clone. V is TRBV11-2 and J is TRBJ1-1; TRBD1 agrees at 7 bases. The CDR3 sequence is 15 residues long. Losses at the gene ends were 2 bases for V and 3 bases for J; bases not matched to a gene: 6. Germline CDR1 is SGHAT and CDR2 is FQNNGV. CDR3 loop: CASSLWDSRDTEAFF. DNA for the CDR3: TGTGCCAGCAGCTTATGGGACAGCCGAGACACTGAAGCTTTCTTT.

The gene calls are TRBV30 and TRBJ1-1; tentative D call: TRBD1 (6 bases). V was trimmed by 3 bases and J by 5 bases, leaving 13 bases between them. The CDR3 loop spans 13 amino acids. Germline CDR1 and CDR2: GTSNPN and SVGIG (reference sequence). CDR3 region: CAWRIQGSTEAFF. In DNA form, the CDR3 reads TGTGCCTGGAGAATACAGGGTTCGACTGAAGCTTTCTTT.

The CDR3 here is CASSYPGRQRGDKNIQYF. The CDR3 nucleotides read TGTGCCAGCAGCTACCCGGGGAGGCAGCGGGGGGATAAAAACATTCAGTACTTC. The chain has TRBV7-2 and TRBJ2-4, with 9 nucleotides matching TRBD2. CDR1 SGHTA and CDR2 FQGNSA come from the germline V gene. The CDR3 consists of 18 residues. J was trimmed by 4 bases and V by 4 bases; bases with no gene match: 14.

The rearrangement joins TRBV11-2 to TRBJ2-1, with 10 positions matching TRBD2. Germline assignment: CDR1 SGHAT and CDR2 FQNNGV. V lost 4 bases to trimming and J lost 8 bases; unmatched junction nucleotides: 8. This CDR3 comprises 15 residues. CDR3 nucleotides: TGTGCCAGCAGCTGGCGCGGAGCGGGGGGGGATGAGCAGTTCTTC. It codes for CASSWRGAGGDEQFF.

The rearrangement links TRBV5-1 to TRBJ2-1, with D possibly matching TRBD1 (6 bases). There are 15 residues in the CDR3. Trimming took 0 bases from V and 9 from J, leaving 16 bases between them. CDR1 and CDR2 from the germline V gene are SGHRS and YFSETQ. CDR3 sequence reads: CASSLAQAIGGEQFF. The DNA for the CDR3 is TGCGCCAGCAGCTTGGCGCAGGCCATAGGGGGTGAGCAGTTCTTC.

The rearrangement links TRBV5-1 to TRBJ1-2; a weak D match, TRBD1 (5 bases). The V gene's germline CDR1 is SGHRS and CDR2 YFSETQ. V was shortened by 3 bases and J by 2 bases, with 29 bases between the two germline ends. The CDR3 has 20 residues. CDR3 DNA: TGCGCCAGCAGCTCCCTAAAACGCAGGGCCGACCCCCGAACAAACTATGGCTACACCTTC. Translated: CASSSLKRRADPRTNYGYTF. The full variable domain, with the rest looked up from reference TRBV5-1 and TRBJ1-2, is KAGVTQTPRYLIKTRGQQVTLSCSPISGHRSVSWYQQTPGQGLQFLFEYFSETQRNKGNFPGRFSGRQFSNSRSEMNVSTLELGDSALYLCASSSLKRRADPRTNYGYTFGSGTRLTVV.

The table lists this clone with a few counts. The same CDR3 arises from other DNA sequences in this sample as well. V is TRBV30 and J is TRBJ1-5, with a weak D call TRBD1 (6 bases). Germline CDR1 GTSNPN, CDR2 SVGIG (reference sequence). The CDR3 is 13 amino acids. The V and J ends lost 0 bases and 4 bases respectively, with 7 bases between them. CDR3 bases: TGTGCCTGGAGTGTACAGGGTAATCAGCCCCAGCATTTT. Its protein is CAWSVQGNQPQHF.

V gene TRBV6-5 combines with J gene TRBJ1-2, with 7 bases that match TRBD1. CDR1 is MNHEY and CDR2 is SVGAGI in the germline V gene. J gave up 3 bases and V 6 bases, and 4 bases lay outside the gene matches. CDR3 size: 13 residues. CDR3 amino acids: CASRAGTDYGYTF. The CDR3 DNA sequence: TGTGCCAGCAGAGCCGGGACAGACTATGGCTACACCTTC.

The chain links TRBV2 to TRBJ2-1, with TRBD2 identical over 7 bases. The junction had 11 bases not matched to a gene; V was cut back by 6 bases and J by 9 bases. Germline V lookup: CDR1 SNHLY, CDR2 FYNNEI. This CDR3 spans 14 amino acids. The CDR3 coding sequence is TGTGCCAGCAGAAGCGGGGCCGTAATGTTTGAGCAGTTCTTC. Residues: CASRSGAVMFEQFF.

This chain uses TRBV5-6 with TRBJ1-5, with D possibly matching TRBD1 (5 bases). Between the trimmed V and J ends, which lost 3 bases and 3 bases, there was a span of 13 bases. This CDR3 comprises 15 residues. Germline V CDR1 and CDR2: SGHDT, YYEEEE. The CDR3 loop reads CASSSKGAFNQPQHF. The CDR3 bases are TGTGCCAGCAGCTCAAAAGGGGCCTTCAATCAGCCCCAGCATTTT.

The rearrangement uses TRBV4-2 and TRBJ2-7, with a tentative D call TRBD2 (6 bases). CDR1 is LGHNA and CDR2 is YNFKEQ in the germline V gene. This CDR3 has 15 residues. Trimming cost V 1 base and J 1 base, with 11 bases left between them. The CDR3 region has the DNA TGTGCCAGCAGCCAAGGGGGGGACCAATCCTACGAGCAGTACTTC. It codes for CASSQGGDQSYEQYF.

This chain joins TRBV10-1 and TRBJ2-3, with 10 bases lining up with TRBD2. The CDR3 is 19 residues long. Germline CDR1 is WNHNN and CDR2 is SYGVQD (reference sequence). Unmatched junction bases numbered 11, after V lost 0 bases and J lost 2 bases. The CDR3 sequence: CASSESVGASGGITDTQYF. The CDR3 coding sequence is TGCGCCAGCAGTGAGTCGGTAGGGGCTAGCGGGGGTATCACAGATACGCAGTATTTT.

The chain links TRBV9 to TRBJ1-5; D may be TRBD1 (5 bases). The CDR3 is 14 amino acids. Germline V CDR1 and CDR2: SGDLS, YYNGEE. V gave up 3 bases and J gave up 7 bases, with 14 bases separating them. In DNA, the CDR3 is TGTGCCAGCAGCGCATTTGACAGCTCGCAGCCCCAGCATTTT. This sequence encodes CASSAFDSSQPQHF.

The chain carries TRBV6-5 and TRBJ1-5, with D possibly matching TRBD1 (6 bases). Germline CDR1 is MNHEY and CDR2 is SVGAGI. The CDR3 has 15 amino acids. Trimming left V 5 bases short and J 4 bases short, with 15 bases between. The CDR3 sequence is CASSLDRSANQPQHF. CDR3 nucleotides: TGTGCCAGCAGTCTAGACAGGAGTGCGAATCAGCCCCAGCATTTT.

The V and J genes are TRBV6-5 and TRBJ1-2, with 9 positions matching TRBD1. CDR3 length equals 15 residues. Losses at the gene ends were 9 bases for V and 4 bases for J; bases not matched to a gene: 12. Germline CDR1 and CDR2: MNHEY and SVGAGI. This CDR3 is CASNRDRVIAYGYTF. CDR3 DNA sequence: TGTGCCAGTAACCGGGACAGGGTGATTGCCTATGGCTACACCTTC.

Comment on this clone: One end of the junction is discordant with germline, which a read error may explain. The chain carries TRBV7-9 and TRBJ1-2; possibly TRBD1 for D (5 bases). The germline V gene encodes CDR1 SEHNR and CDR2 FQNEAQ (reference sequence). The CDR3 has 14 residues. The CDR3 coding sequence is TGTTCCAGCAGCCCGACTGGGGGGAGATATGGCTACACCTTC. Translated: CSSSPTGGRYGYTF.

V and J are TRBV5-1 and TRBJ2-7, with 7 positions matching TRBD1. Germline CDR1 is SGHRS and CDR2 is YFSETQ. V shed 3 bases, J shed 2 bases, and the junction held 5 bases outside the gene matches. This CDR3 has 14 amino acids. DNA of the CDR3: TGCGCCAGCAGCTCACAGGGGACGCCCTACGAGCAGTACTTC. This gives the protein CASSSQGTPYEQYF. Variable domain in full (rest from reference TRBV5-1 and TRBJ2-7): KAGVTQTPRYLIKTRGQQVTLSCSPISGHRSVSWYQQTPGQGLQFLFEYFSETQRNKGNFPGRFSGRQFSNSRSEMNVSTLELGDSALYLCASSSQGTPYEQYFGPGTRLTVT.

The chain carries TRBV10-3 and TRBJ2-2, with 8 nucleotides matching TRBD1. Germline CDR1 and CDR2: ENHRY and SYGVKD. J lost 3 bases, V lost 5 bases, and 5 bases had no gene match. The CDR3 extends over 15 amino acids. The CDR3 sequence: CAISKTGGYTGELFF. As DNA, the CDR3 is TGTGCCATCAGTAAAACAGGGGGATACACCGGGGAGCTGTTTTTT.

The CDR3 loop is CASIQVGAGLNVLTF. The CDR3 nucleotides are TGTGCCAGCATCCAGGTCGGGGCGGGACTCAACGTCCTGACTTTC. The chain uses TRBV5-6 and TRBJ2-6; TRBD2 is a possible D gene (6 bases). CDR3 size: 15 residues. CDR1 and CDR2 from the germline V gene are SGHDT and YYEEEE. Trimming took off 6 bases at V and 9 bases at J, with 19 bases between the two ends.

A word on this clone: One end of the junction varies from germline; a read error may be responsible. The chain joins TRBV6-1 to TRBJ1-5; unclear D gene. Germline V gene data show CDR1 as MNHNS and CDR2 as SASEGT. The CDR3 loop spans 14 amino acids. This CDR3 reads CASREGLSNQPQHF. CDR3 in DNA: TGTGCCAGCAGGGAAGGGCTTAGCAATCAGCCCCAGCATTTT.